The rows below give T cell receptor beta chains drawn from one sample of a study of PD-L1 blockade in urothelial cancer. Some clones are missing from TCRdb's copy, which holds only in-frame ones; the method was immunoSEQ multiplex PCR. This table has around 38,000 clones, 84% appearing once. The sample consisted of PBMCs, taken around atezolizumab (anti-PD-L1) treatment. Receptors were obtained from a man aged 55 to 70 with urothelial cancer. Each CDR3 is given with its conserved first and last residue. The D gene is left open where the match is weak. Some rows mark clone size as missing; the rest say once, few, many or name a class of expanded clone.

abundance,len,v_gene,d_gene,j_gene,CDR3nt,CDR3aa
.,14,TRBV6-5,.,TRBJ1-3,TGTGCCAGCAGTTACGGGAGATCTGGAAACACCATATATTTT,CASSYGRSGNTIYF
.,15,TRBV9,TRBD2,TRBJ2-3,TGTGCCAGCAGCTTACTAGCGGGAGAAGTGCATACGCAGTATTTT,CASSLLAGEVHTQYF
.,16,TRBV10-2,TRBD2,TRBJ2-1,TGCGCCAGCAGAGGACTAGCGGGAGGCCCGGGGAATGAGCAGTTCTTC,CASRGLAGGPGNEQFF
.,14,TRBV27,.,TRBJ2-7,TGTGCCAGCAGTCACCGGGACTGGTCCTACGAGCAGTACTTC,CASSHRDWSYEQYF
.,14,TRBV19,.,TRBJ2-3,TGTGCCAGTAGTGCGGGCACCAGCACAGATACGCAGTATTTT,CASSAGTSTDTQYF
once,14,TRBV7-2,.,TRBJ2-4,TGTGCCAGCAGCTTAGCGGCGGCTTCGAACATTCAGTACTTC,CASSLAAASNIQYF
.,15,TRBV18,TRBD2,TRBJ2-1,TGTGCCAGCTCACCACTAGCGGGAGTCGCGAATGAGCAGTTCTTC,CASSPLAGVANEQFF
.,18,TRBV28,TRBD1,TRBJ1-2,TGTGCCAGCAGTCCCGGGGGGACAGGGGGCGATCGTCTCTATGGCTACACCTTC,CASSPGGTGGDRLYGYTF
.,15,TRBV28,TRBD1,TRBJ1-2,TGTGCCAGCAGTCCCTCCGGGCCACAGGGGACTGGCTACACCTTC,CASSPSGPQGTGYTF
.,16,TRBV1,.,TRBJ1-1,TGCACCAGCAGCCAAGATTTTGGCAGGGGGCGTACTGAAGCTTTCTTT,CTSSQDFGRGRTEAFF
.,13,TRBV12-5,TRBD1,TRBJ1-1,TGTGCTGGAACAGGGGCTCCGAACACTGAAGCTTTCTTT,CAGTGAPNTEAFF
.,16,TRBV6-6,.,TRBJ1-1,TGTGCCAGCACCTATGAGTCTATAGGGGTGAACACTGAAGCTTTCTTT,CASTYESIGVNTEAFF
once,15,TRBV5-1,TRBD2,TRBJ2-5,TGCGCCAGCAGCTTGGCTTTAGCGGGACAAGAGACCCAGTACTTC,CASSLALAGQETQYF
.,16,TRBV28,TRBD1,TRBJ1-5,TGTGCCAGCAGTTCCCCCACGGGACAGAACAATCAGCCCCAGCATTTT,CASSSPTGQNNQPQHF
.,15,TRBV7-6,TRBD1,TRBJ2-7,TGTGCCAGCAGCTCGACCGGGACAGGGCACTACGAGCAGTACTTC,CASSSTGTGHYEQYF
.,13,TRBV10-3,.,TRBJ1-2,TGTGCCATCAGTGAGCTGGCCGGGAGTGGCTACACCTTC,CAISELAGSGYTF
few,17,TRBV4-1,TRBD1,TRBJ1-4,TGCGCCAGCAGCCTCGGCCGCTGGACAGGGAGAGGTGAAAAACTGTTTTTT,CASSLGRWTGRGEKLFF
once,16,TRBV5-1,TRBD1,TRBJ1-2,TGCGCCAGCAGCTACACCAGGATGACAGGGGGGTATGGCTACACCTTC,CASSYTRMTGGYGYTF
few,18,TRBV15,TRBD2,TRBJ2-2,TGTGCCACCAGCAGAGATGGGACTAGCGGGAGATGGACCGGGGAGCTGTTTTTT,CATSRDGTSGRWTGELFF
once,16,TRBV28,TRBD2,TRBJ2-1,TGTGCCAGCAGTCCACGAGCGGGAGGGATGGGCAATGAGCAGTTCTTC,CASSPRAGGMGNEQFF
.,16,TRBV28,TRBD2,TRBJ2-7,TGTGCCAGCAGTGCAACCCCCGGGACTAGGTCCTACGAGCAGTACTTC,CASSATPGTRSYEQYF
.,16,TRBV25-1,TRBD1,TRBJ1-1,TGTGCCAGCAGTGAATATGGAGACAGGGGGGGGACTGAAGCTTTCTTT,CASSEYGDRGGTEAFF
.,14,TRBV5-4,.,TRBJ1-1,TGTGCCAGCAGCCGGTGGGCAGGGAACACTGAAGCTTTCTTT,CASSRWAGNTEAFF
.,16,TRBV5-5,TRBD2,TRBJ2-1,TGTGCCAGCAGCTCTGGACTAGCGGGAGTCCAGAATGAGCAGTTCTTC,CASSSGLAGVQNEQFF
.,16,TRBV27,.,TRBJ2-5,TGTGCCAGCAGTTTTGGCCGTCCTGGTGTGAGGGAGACCCAGTACTTC,CASSFGRPGVRETQYF
once,16,TRBV10-2,.,TRBJ2-3,TGCGCCAGCAGTGAAAGGCCTCGAGGGCTCACAGATACGCAGTATTTT,CASSERPRGLTDTQYF
.,15,TRBV7-9,TRBD1,TRBJ1-5,TGTGCCAGCAGCTCAGACAGGGGTCCCAATCAGCCCCAGCATTTT,CASSSDRGPNQPQHF
.,16,TRBV19,.,TRBJ1-5,TGTGCCAGTAGTACCCCTGGACAGCTCAGCAATCAGCCCCAGCATTTT,CASSTPGQLSNQPQHF
.,16,TRBV6-5,TRBD2,TRBJ2-1,TGTGCCAGCAGTTACGCCGGACTAGCGGGATTGAATGAGCAGTTCTTC,CASSYAGLAGLNEQFF
.,18,TRBV29-1,TRBD2,TRBJ2-1,TGCAGCGTTGAAGGCGCGGGAGGCTCTACTTACTCCTACAATGAGCAGTTCTTC,CSVEGAGGSTYSYNEQFF
.,15,TRBV4-3,.,TRBJ2-3,TGCGCCAGCAGCCAAGATTGGCGGGGCACAGATACGCAGTATTTT,CASSQDWRGTDTQYF
.,16,TRBV9,TRBD2,TRBJ2-3,TGTGCCAGCAGCCCGGTGAGCGGGAGAGGTACAGATACGCAGTATTTT,CASSPVSGRGTDTQYF
.,16,TRBV14,.,TRBJ2-5,TGTGCCAGCAGTCCTACACTTGGGGGGAGTCGGCAGACCCAGTACTTC,CASSPTLGGSRQTQYF
.,15,TRBV18,.,TRBJ1-1,TGTGCCAGCTCACCATTAAGGGAGGTGAACACTGAAGCTTTCTTT,CASSPLREVNTEAFF
.,13,TRBV29-1,TRBD2,TRBJ2-1,TGCAGCGTCCGACTAGCTGGAGCCGATGAGCAGTTCTTC,CSVRLAGADEQFF
once,16,TRBV18,TRBD1,TRBJ1-5,TGTGCCAGCTCACCGCAGGGGGACAGAAGGAATCAGCCCCAGCATTTT,CASSPQGDRRNQPQHF
.,14,TRBV6-5,TRBD1,TRBJ2-7,TGTGCCAGCAGTTTCCCAGGGGGCGGGTACGAGCAGTACTTC,CASSFPGGGYEQYF
.,12,TRBV6-5,.,TRBJ2-3,TGTGCCAGCAGTACTACCGGAGATACGCAGTATTTT,CASSTTGDTQYF
.,16,TRBV11-2,TRBD1,TRBJ2-5,TGTGCCAGCAGCTTAGTGACAGGGGCCATGGTGGAGACCCAGTACTTC,CASSLVTGAMVETQYF
.,14,TRBV7-9,TRBD1,TRBJ1-2,TGTGCCAGCAGCTCCGGACAGGGGGCGGTTGGCTACACCTTC,CASSSGQGAVGYTF
.,16,TRBV5-8,TRBD1,TRBJ1-5,TGTGCCAGCAGCCCAGATACAGGGGGGGACGATCAGCCCCAGCATTTT,CASSPDTGGDDQPQHF
.,13,TRBV7-2,.,TRBJ2-1,TGTGCCAGCAGTCCCAGTGGCCGCAATGAGCAGTTCTTC,CASSPSGRNEQFF
.,15,TRBV4-1,.,TRBJ1-2,TGCGCCAGCAGCCAAGTCCACACAGGGCCCCATGGCTACACCTTC,CASSQVHTGPHGYTF
.,17,TRBV10-1,TRBD1,TRBJ1-2,TGCGCCAGCAGTGAGTCGGGGGACAGGGGGAAGATAGATGGCTACACCTTC,CASSESGDRGKIDGYTF
.,11,TRBV15,.,TRBJ2-5,TGTGCCACCAGCCTTGCGGAGACCCAGTACTTC,CATSLAETQYF